This passage covers 4 T cell receptor beta chains from one sample sequenced in a study of T cell responses to AZD1222 COVID-19 vaccine. Sequencing used immunoSEQ multiplex PCR; TCRdb keeps in-frame clones, though not all of them. This table holds 100,000 to 150,000 clones, approximately 90% found once. The sequenced sample was peripheral blood, obtained on day 0 of AZD1222 vaccination. All receptors come from an adult in good health.

V is TRBV11-2 and J is TRBJ1-6; no definite D call. Germline loops: CDR1 SGHAT, CDR2 FQNNGV. V lost 5 bases, J lost 10 bases, and 9 bases lay in between. The CDR3 contains 12 residues. The CDR3 here is CASSPGRSPLHF. The DNA of the CDR3 is TGTGCCAGCAGCCCGGGCCGATCACCCCTCCACTTT. Complete variable domain (other parts from reference TRBV11-2 and TRBJ1-6): EAGVAQSPRYKIIEKRQSVAFWCNPISGHATLYWYQQILGQGPKLLIQFQNNGVVDDSQLPKDRFSAERLKGVDSTLKIQPAKLEDSAVYLCASSPGRSPLHFGNGTRLTVT.

This chain uses TRBV4-3 with TRBJ1-1; 8 positions agree with TRBD1. The trim removed 1 base at V and 3 bases at J, leaving 4 bases unmatched. The CDR3 contains 15 residues. Germline values: CDR1 LGHNA, CDR2 YSLEER. The CDR3 spells CASSQADREDTEAFF. The CDR3 bases are TGCGCCAGCAGCCAAGCGGACAGGGAGGACACTGAAGCTTTCTTT.

The gene calls are TRBV5-1 and TRBJ2-7; the D gene is possibly TRBD1 (5 bases). From germline, CDR1 is SGHRS and CDR2 YFSETQ. The V gene lost 0 bases and the J gene lost 2 bases, with 9 bases spanning the gap. The CDR3 covers 14 residues. CDR3 sequence: CASSLDDSAYEQYF. CDR3 nucleotide sequence: TGCGCCAGCAGCTTGGATGACAGCGCCTACGAGCAGTACTTC. Looking up the rest from reference TRBV5-1 and TRBJ2-7 gives the full variable domain: KAGVTQTPRYLIKTRGQQVTLSCSPISGHRSVSWYQQTPGQGLQFLFEYFSETQRNKGNFPGRFSGRQFSNSRSEMNVSTLELGDSALYLCASSLDDSAYEQYFGPGTRLTVT.

The chain couples TRBV2 to TRBJ1-6, with D maybe TRBD1 (5 bases). The CDR3 sequence is 16 residues long. Germline values: CDR1 SNHLY, CDR2 FYNNEI. V was cut by 7 bases and J by 1 base, with 14 bases left in between. CDR3 nucleotide sequence: TGTGCCAGCAAGGGGTCAGGGCCTTCCTATAATTCACCCCTCCACTTT. Translated, it gives CASKGSGPSYNSPLHF.